What follows are 25 T cell receptor beta chains derived from one specimen sequenced in a study of tumor-infiltrating lymphocytes in primary liver carcinoma. cDNA specific to TCR beta was made from 500 ng of total RNA, with a constant-region primer employed for priming. Libraries for TCR beta were built through three nested multiplex PCR rounds, which together made up a slightly modified ARM-PCR procedure. The opening two PCR rounds, about 11 cycles each, paired TRBV1-TRBV30 forward primers with a C-beta reverse primer. From the multiplex PCR reads, TCRdb called clonotypes with MiXCR, one entry per CDR3 protein. The table records about 310,000 distinct CDR3 sequences, around three fifths of them present only once. RNA was extracted from whole blood without cell sorting, alongside germline DNA. The sample taken for sequencing was peripheral blood. These receptor sequences come from a woman in her twenties or thirties with primary liver carcinoma and hepatitis B virus infection.

V gene TRBV11-2 combines with J gene TRBJ1-3; D remains ambiguous. V lost 8 bases and J 4 bases, leaving 12 bases between the germline ends. Germline CDR1 and CDR2: SGHAT and FQNNGV. This CDR3 spans 13 amino acids. CDR3 coding DNA: TGTGCCAGCCCGCGTGTCTCCGGAAACACCATATATTTT. Protein: CASPRVSGNTIYF.

Details on this clonotype: This may be a read error: a much more frequent sequence differs by one nucleotide. This CDR3 fails to terminate in the conserved phenylalanine or tryptophan, so it likely reflects a read error. The CDR3 DNA follows: TGTGCCAGCAGTTACTCGAATTCCGCGGGAAACACCGGGGAGCTGTTTCTT. Translation gives CASSYSNSAGNTGELFL. The chain joins TRBV6-5 to TRBJ2-2; D is possibly TRBD2 (6 bases). CDR1 MNHEY and CDR2 SVGAGI come from the germline V gene. Trimming pared 0 bases from V and 2 bases from J, leaving 13 bases between. The CDR3 is 17 amino acids.

A remark on this clonotype: At one end the junction does not follow the germline gene, possibly because of a read error. The chain uses TRBV13 and TRBJ2-2; a possible D gene is TRBD2 (5 bases). Germline V gene sequence: CDR1 PRHDT, CDR2 FYEKMQ (reference sequence). CDR3 length: 13 residues. CDR3 region: CTSSGSDTGELFF. CDR3 nucleotide sequence: TGTACCAGCAGCGGCAGTGACACCGGGGAGCTGTTTTTT.

This chain links TRBV7-9 with TRBJ1-5; D call uncertain. CDR3 length: 14 residues. Germline V gene sequence: CDR1 SEHNR, CDR2 FQNEAQ (reference sequence). Trimming took 3 bases from V and 4 from J, leaving 10 bases between them. CDR3 loop: CASSFSHRNQPQHF. CDR3 nucleotides: TGTGCCAGCAGCTTTTCTCACAGAAATCAGCCCCAGCATTTT.

The sample holds a few counts of this clonotype. V is TRBV6-1 and J is TRBJ2-6; no clear D. CDR3 size: 15 residues. Looked up from germline, CDR1 is MNHNS and CDR2 is SASEGT. The ends were cut back, 4 bases at V and 0 bases at J, with 7 bases in the middle. The CDR3 sequence is CASSGASSGANVLTF. CDR3 in DNA: TGTGCCAGCAGTGGGGCAAGCTCTGGGGCCAACGTCCTGACTTTC.

This clonotype has more than one count but fewer than ten. The chain uses TRBV12-3 or TRBV12-4 and TRBJ2-7, with a possible D match to TRBD2 (5 bases). The V end was cut by 1 base, the J end by 0 bases, with 7 bases between. The CDR3 covers 14 residues. CDR3 coding DNA: TGTGCCAGCAGTTTAGGGCGGGCCTCCTACGAGCAGTACTTC. Encoded protein: CASSLGRASYEQYF.

V gene TRBV12-3 or TRBV12-4 combines with J gene TRBJ2-7; D may match TRBD1 or TRBD2 (7 bases each). CDR3 length: 12 residues. Trimming stripped 5 bases from V and 7 bases from J, with 12 bases between. Here the CDR3 reads CASSPGGGEQYF. DNA of the CDR3: TGTGCCAGCAGTCCAGGGGGGGGTGAGCAGTACTTC.

The chain combines TRBV5-6 with TRBJ2-1; TRBD2 might be the D (6 bases). The germline CDR1 and CDR2 sequences are SGHDT and YYEEEE. V lost 4 bases, J lost 3 bases, and 14 bases lay in between. This CDR3 spans 15 amino acids. As DNA, the CDR3 is TGTGCCAGCAGCCCCCAGGGAGGACGCTACAATGAGCAGTTCTTC. Protein sequence: CASSPQGGRYNEQFF.

As for this clonotype: It may be a read error: a sequence one base away is much more abundant. V is TRBV12-3 or TRBV12-4 and J is TRBJ2-5, with TRBD2 identical over 7 bases. The CDR3 is made up of 16 amino acids. The CDR3 coding sequence is TGTGCCTGCAGTTTAAATGTGGGAGGGCCGGGGGAGACCCAGTACTTC. Translation: CACSLNVGGPGETQYF.

V usage is TRBV11-2 and J usage is TRBJ2-1, with unresolved D. Germline V CDR1 and CDR2: SGHAT, FQNNGV. The CDR3 runs to 11 residues. V gave up 8 bases and J gave up 9 bases, with 11 bases separating them. DNA for the CDR3: TGTGCCAGCGACTTAGTGGGTGAGCAGTTCTTC. Translating gives CASDLVGEQFF.

This clonotype was recorded once. This likely comes from a read error, as the CDR3 has no conserved phenylalanine or tryptophan at its end. The chain carries TRBV6-7 and TRBJ1-1; D remains unclear. TRBV6-7 is an open reading frame, and its role is uncertain. The CDR3 totals 10 residues. The CDR3 DNA sequence: TGTACCAACGAGAACACTGAAGCTTTCTCT. Its protein product is CTNENTEAFS.

With respect to this clonotype: The junction departs from the called germline gene at one end, perhaps through a read error. This chain connects TRBV11-2 to TRBJ2-1; D is undetermined. CDR1 and CDR2 from the germline V gene are SGHAT and FQNNGV. The CDR3 contains 14 residues. The CDR3 here is CASSWASGVNEQFF. The CDR3 bases are TGTGCCAGCAGCTGGGCTAGTGGGGTCAATGAACAGTTCTTC.

As to this clonotype: Germline is not matched at one junction end, which may reflect a read error. This chain joins TRBV4-1 and TRBJ2-1; D ambiguous. This CDR3 is built from 13 residues. Per the germline V gene, CDR1 is MGHRA and CDR2 is YSYEKL. The CDR3: CASSQDYATEQVF. CDR3 nucleotide sequence: TGCGCCAGCAGCCAAGATTACGCGACCGAGCAGGTCTTC.

CDR3 loop: CSRLRSGETQYF. The CDR3 coding sequence is TGCAGCAGACTAAGGTCTGGGGAGACCCAGTACTTC. This sequence joins TRBV29-1 and TRBJ2-5; D possibly corresponds to TRBD2 (5 bases). The V end lost 8 bases, the J end lost 5 bases, and 15 bases lay between the germline ends. Germline assignment: CDR1 SQVTM and CDR2 ANQGSEA. The CDR3 loop spans 12 amino acids.

Details on this clonotype: Possible read error: a much larger clone is one base away. J is TRBJ1-2 and V is TRBV4-2; D remains unclear. The CDR3 sequence is 15 residues long. CDR1 is LGHNA, CDR2 YNFKEQ, per germline. The CDR3 sequence is CASSQEVRLADGYIF. The CDR3 nucleotides read TGTGCCAGCAGCCAAGAAGTCCGCCTGGCGGATGGCTACATCTTC.

This clonotype appeared a single time. This may be a read error, as it is one base from a much larger clone. The CDR3 is CASSQDGDRGHTF. CDR3 DNA sequence: TGCGCCAGCAGCCAAGACGGAGACAGGGGTCACACCTTC. The chain is built from TRBV4-1 and TRBJ1-2; 8 nucleotides match TRBD1. Germline V gene lookup returns CDR1 MGHRA and CDR2 YSYEKL. With 0 bases clipped from V and 12 bases from J, the junction kept 6 bases outside the gene matches. This CDR3 has 13 amino acids.

Points on this clonotype: A much larger clone lies a single base off, so this may be a read error. The chain combines TRBV13 with TRBJ2-3, with TRBD2 identical over 11 bases. V dropped 7 bases and J dropped 7; count of bases not matched to a gene: 13. This CDR3 is built from 16 residues. The V gene's germline CDR1 is PRHDT and CDR2 FYEKMQ (reference sequence). CDR3 region: CASTIKLAGAINTQYF. CDR3 coding DNA: TGTGCCAGCACCATCAAACTAGCGGGAGCTATAAATACGCAGTATTTT.

This chain joins TRBV24-1 and TRBJ2-3; the match to TRBD2 covers 10 bases. The CDR3 runs 16 residues. V shed 4 bases, J shed 2 bases, and the junction held 5 bases outside the gene matches. Per the germline V gene, CDR1 is KGHDR and CDR2 is SFDVKD. CDR3 nucleotide sequence: TGTGCCACCAGTGAGCGGACTAGCGGATTCACAGATACGCAGTATTTT. Translating it yields CATSERTSGFTDTQYF.

This chain connects TRBV11-2 to TRBJ2-5, with a tentative D call TRBD2 (6 bases). V was pared by 3 bases and J by 7 bases, with 18 bases between. This CDR3 has 15 residues. The germline V gene has CDR1 SGHAT and CDR2 FQNNGV. This CDR3 reads CASSLPQGGRGTQYF. In nucleotides, the CDR3 is TGTGCCAGCAGCTTGCCCCAGGGAGGTCGGGGGACCCAGTACTTC. The full variable domain, with the rest looked up from reference TRBV11-2 and TRBJ2-5, is EAGVAQSPRYKIIEKRQSVAFWCNPISGHATLYWYQQILGQGPKLLIQFQNNGVVDDSQLPKDRFSAERLKGVDSTLKIQPAKLEDSAVYLCASSLPQGGRGTQYFGPGTRLLVL.

This clonotype was found many times. The V and J genes are TRBV12-3 or TRBV12-4 and TRBJ2-6; D remains ambiguous. CDR3 length: 15 amino acids. With 3 bases removed from V and 2 bases from J, the gap between germline ends came to 8 bases. The DNA of the CDR3 is TGTGCCAGCAGTTTGCGTCTGGCTGGGGCCAACGTCCTGACTTTC. Amino acid sequence: CASSLRLAGANVLTF.

This sequence joins TRBV7-8 and TRBJ2-1; 11 bases agree with TRBD2. The V gene end was trimmed by 0 bases and the J gene end by 4 bases; junction bases not matched to a gene: 5. This CDR3 comprises 17 residues. CDR1 SGHVS and CDR2 FQNEAQ come from the germline V gene. The CDR3 sequence is CASSLAGGTSGYNEQFF. The CDR3 coding sequence is TGTGCCAGCAGCTTAGCCGGTGGGACTAGCGGTTACAATGAGCAGTTCTTC.

This clonotype was seen once. A single base separates this from a much larger clone, so it may be a read error. This chain connects TRBV6-6 to TRBJ1-2; TRBD1 is a possible D gene (6 bases). The CDR3 covers 12 residues. CDR1 and CDR2 (germline): MNHNY, SVGAGI (reference sequence). The CDR3 sequence: CACSYAGGGYTF. The CDR3 DNA is TGTGCCTGCAGTTATGCGGGGGGCGGCTACACCTTC.

Many counts were recorded for this clonotype. The chain joins TRBV29-1 to TRBJ2-3; 14 bases agree with TRBD2. Germline V gene sequence: CDR1 SQVTM, CDR2 ANQGSEA. CDR3 size: 16 residues. V lost 4 bases to trimming and J lost 3 bases; unmatched junction nucleotides: 6. The CDR3 here is CSVGGLAGVKTDTQYF. CDR3 nucleotides: TGCAGCGTTGGGGGACTAGCGGGAGTGAAAACAGATACGCAGTATTTT.

The sample holds one count of this clonotype. The chain combines TRBV29-1 with TRBJ2-3; perhaps TRBD2 as D (5 bases). V lost 4 bases, J lost 1 base, and 12 bases lay in between. The germline gives CDR1 SQVTM, CDR2 ANQGSEA. The CDR3 runs to 14 residues. The CDR3, as DNA: TGCAGCGTTGGGGTCGGGGTGCGCACAGATACGCAGTATTTT. Residues: CSVGVGVRTDTQYF.

This rearrangement joins TRBV11-2 to TRBJ1-1; the D is unclear. The CDR3 is made up of 17 amino acids. Trimming took 4 bases from V and 4 from J, leaving 22 bases between them. The germline gives CDR1 SGHAT, CDR2 FQNNGV. For the CDR3, the DNA is TGTGCCAGCAGCTGCCAAATCCCACGGGCGGGCCGCACTGAAGCTTTCTTT. As protein: CASSCQIPRAGRTEAFF.